Below, 3 T cell receptor beta chains from the same sample are listed, as sequenced in a study of blood T cells in healthy people across ages. A second PCR, run for about 7 to 11 cycles, used a sample-barcoded 5' primer plus a J-beta primer mix. From the 5' RACE reads, TCRdb called clonotypes with MiXCR, one entry per CDR3 protein. The sample lists 700,000 to 800,000 distinct CDR3 sequences; roughly 41% were seen once. The sequenced sample consisted of blood. The receptor set was obtained from a woman aged 55-70 years in good health.

This clonotype was counted between two and nine times. V is TRBV20-1 and J is TRBJ2-1; 7 nucleotides align to TRBD1. The CDR3 extends over 14 amino acids. V trimming: 4 bases; J trimming: 7 bases; junction bases outside the gene matches: 10. The germline V gene encodes CDR1 DFQATT and CDR2 SNEGSKA (reference sequence). The CDR3 here is CSANPPDRVNEQFF. The CDR3 DNA reads as TGCAGTGCTAACCCTCCAGACAGGGTGAATGAGCAGTTCTTC.

This clonotype was seen ten or more times. V usage is TRBV7-2 and J usage is TRBJ2-5; 10 positions agree with TRBD1. The germline V gene has CDR1 SGHTA and CDR2 FQGNSA. The CDR3 has 14 amino acids. Trimming took 5 bases from V and 5 from J; bases not matched to a gene: 5. The CDR3 coding sequence is TGTGCCAGCAGCCAGGACAGGGGGATCGAGACCCAGTACTTC. Its protein is CASSQDRGIETQYF.

This clonotype turned up a few times. This sequence joins TRBV20-1 and TRBJ2-5; D remains unclear. V lost 3 bases and J lost 2, with 10 bases in between. The germline V gene has CDR1 DFQATT and CDR2 SNEGSKA (reference sequence). The CDR3 runs 13 residues. The CDR3 sequence: CSARGPSQETQYF. CDR3 coding DNA: TGCAGTGCTAGGGGTCCGAGTCAAGAGACCCAGTACTTC.